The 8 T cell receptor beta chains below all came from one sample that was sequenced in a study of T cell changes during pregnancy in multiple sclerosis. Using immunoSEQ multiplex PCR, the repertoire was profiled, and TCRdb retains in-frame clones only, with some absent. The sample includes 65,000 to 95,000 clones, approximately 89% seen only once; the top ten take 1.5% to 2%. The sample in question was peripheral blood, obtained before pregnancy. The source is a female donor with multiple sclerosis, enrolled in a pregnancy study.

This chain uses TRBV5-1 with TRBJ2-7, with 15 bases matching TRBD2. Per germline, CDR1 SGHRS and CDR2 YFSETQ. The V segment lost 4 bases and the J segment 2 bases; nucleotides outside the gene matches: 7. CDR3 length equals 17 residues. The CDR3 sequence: CASSPGTSGGHPYEQYF. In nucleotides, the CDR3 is TGCGCCAGCAGCCCGGGGACTAGCGGGGGGCACCCCTACGAGCAGTACTTC. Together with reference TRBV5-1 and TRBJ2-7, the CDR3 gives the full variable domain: KAGVTQTPRYLIKTRGQQVTLSCSPISGHRSVSWYQQTPGQGLQFLFEYFSETQRNKGNFPGRFSGRQFSNSRSEMNVSTLELGDSALYLCASSPGTSGGHPYEQYFGPGTRLTVT.

The CDR3 reads CARGQGASTDTQYF. Here the CDR3 DNA reads TGTGCCAGGGGACAAGGGGCTAGCACAGATACGCAGTATTTT. The chain employs TRBV6-1 and TRBJ2-3; maybe TRBD1 (6 bases). Trimming shortened V by 9 bases and J by 0 bases, and 13 bases separated the two germline ends. CDR3 length equals 14 residues. Germline V gives CDR1 MNHNS, CDR2 SASEGT.

CDR3 in amino acids: CSVSFWRREETQYF. For the CDR3, the DNA is TGCAGCGTTAGTTTCTGGAGACGGGAAGAGACCCAGTACTTC. The chain combines TRBV29-1 with TRBJ2-5; D is unresolved. Germline values: CDR1 SQVTM, CDR2 ANQGSEA. Trimming removed 5 bases at V and 3 bases at J, with 16 bases between. The CDR3 consists of 14 residues. The full variable domain, with the rest looked up from reference TRBV29-1 and TRBJ2-5, is SAVISQKPSRDICQRGTSLTIQCQVDSQVTMMFWYRQQPGQSLTLIATANQGSEATYESGFVIDKFPISRPNLTFSTLTVSNMSPEDSSIYLCSVSFWRREETQYFGPGTRLLVL.

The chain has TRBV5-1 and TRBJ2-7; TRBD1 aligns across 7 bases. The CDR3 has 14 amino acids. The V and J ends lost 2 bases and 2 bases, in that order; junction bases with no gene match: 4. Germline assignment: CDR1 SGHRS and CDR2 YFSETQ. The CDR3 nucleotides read TGCGCCAGCAGCTTACCGGGACAGACCTACGAGCAGTACTTC. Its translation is CASSLPGQTYEQYF.

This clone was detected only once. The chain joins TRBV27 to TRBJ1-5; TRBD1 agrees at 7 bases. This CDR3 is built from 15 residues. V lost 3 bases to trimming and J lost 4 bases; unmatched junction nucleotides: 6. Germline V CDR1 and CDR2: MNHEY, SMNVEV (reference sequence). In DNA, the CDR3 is TGTGCCAGCAGTTTGGAGGGGGCGAGGAATCAGCCCCAGCATTTT. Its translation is CASSLEGARNQPQHF.

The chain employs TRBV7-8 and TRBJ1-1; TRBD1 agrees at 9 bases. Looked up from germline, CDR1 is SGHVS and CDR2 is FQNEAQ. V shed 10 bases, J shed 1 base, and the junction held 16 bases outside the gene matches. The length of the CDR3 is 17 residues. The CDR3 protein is CATYSQHRDRANTEAFF. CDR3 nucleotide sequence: TGTGCCACCTATAGTCAACACCGGGACAGGGCGAACACTGAAGCTTTCTTT.

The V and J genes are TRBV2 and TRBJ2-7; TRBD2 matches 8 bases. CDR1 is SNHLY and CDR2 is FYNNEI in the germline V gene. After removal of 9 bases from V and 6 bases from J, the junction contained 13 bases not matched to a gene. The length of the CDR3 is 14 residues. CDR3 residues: CARSRGRGAGEQYF. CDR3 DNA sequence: TGTGCCAGGTCCAGAGGGCGGGGGGCTGGCGAGCAGTACTTC.

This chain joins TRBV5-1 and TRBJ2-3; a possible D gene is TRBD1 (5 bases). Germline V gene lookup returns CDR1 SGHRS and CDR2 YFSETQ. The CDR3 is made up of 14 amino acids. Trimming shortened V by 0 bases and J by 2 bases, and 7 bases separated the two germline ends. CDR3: CASSLEGPTDTQYF. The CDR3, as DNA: TGCGCCAGCAGCTTGGAGGGGCCCACAGATACGCAGTATTTT.